The 17 T cell receptor beta chains presented below share a single source sample, sequenced in a study of neoadjuvant anti-PD-1 for oral cavity cancer. Clones were read by immunoSEQ multiplex PCR, and TCRdb kept only the in-frame ones, dropping some. The sample has more than 10,000 clones; about 65% are singletons. Material: PBMCs, obtained before nivolumab (anti-PD-1) treatment. Receptors were obtained from a person between 40 and 85 years old with oral cavity squamous cell carcinoma.

The chain carries TRBV14 and TRBJ2-1; 9 positions agree with TRBD2. CDR3 length: 15 residues. With 3 bases clipped from V and 5 bases from J, the junction kept 5 bases outside the gene matches. CDR1 and CDR2 from the germline V gene are SGHDN and FVKESK. The CDR3 is CASSQSSGANNEQFF. DNA for the CDR3: TGTGCCAGCAGCCAGTCTAGCGGGGCCAACAATGAGCAGTTCTTC.

The chain has TRBV27 and TRBJ1-1, with TRBD1 matching 9 bases. Germline-derived CDR1 and CDR2 are MNHEY and SMNVEV (reference sequence). CDR3 length: 14 residues. The ends lost 3 bases at V and 4 bases at J; junction bases unmatched: 3. CDR3: CASSFSTGGTEAFF. The CDR3 DNA reads TGTGCCAGCAGTTTCTCGACAGGGGGCACTGAAGCTTTCTTT.

This chain links TRBV25-1 with TRBJ2-1, with TRBD2 matching 9 bases. This CDR3 contains 14 residues. Germline loops: CDR1 MGHDK, CDR2 SYGVNS. V was clipped by 4 bases and J by 6 bases; unmatched bases: 4. The CDR3 loop is CASSARRGGNEQFF. The CDR3 nucleotides are TGTGCCAGCAGTGCGAGGCGGGGGGGCAATGAGCAGTTCTTC.

The V gene is TRBV5-1, the J gene TRBJ1-6, with 8 bases matching TRBD1. The CDR3 sequence is 14 residues long. Per the germline V gene, CDR1 is SGHRS and CDR2 is YFSETQ. The V gene end was trimmed by 4 bases and the J gene end by 6 bases; junction bases not matched to a gene: 3. CDR3 loop: CASSRTGINSPLHF. The CDR3 DNA follows: TGCGCCAGCAGCAGGACAGGGATTAATTCACCCCTCCACTTT.

The chain recombines TRBV5-1 with TRBJ2-7; possibly TRBD1 for D (7 bases). There are 16 residues in the CDR3. In germline, CDR1 is SGHRS, CDR2 YFSETQ. Trimming removed 4 bases at V and 1 base at J, with 18 bases between. CDR3 bases: TGCGCCAGCAGCCAGCTACCAGGGGGGACTTCCTACGAGCAGTACTTC. It yields the protein CASSQLPGGTSYEQYF.

This chain uses TRBV30 with TRBJ1-2; no definite D call. V lost 1 base and J 3 bases, leaving 12 bases between the germline ends. In germline, CDR1 is GTSNPN, CDR2 SVGIG (reference sequence). This CDR3 spans 14 amino acids. CDR3 loop: CAWSGGWSHYGYTF. DNA of the CDR3: TGTGCCTGGAGTGGAGGTTGGTCTCACTATGGCTACACCTTC.

This chain links TRBV30 with TRBJ2-7; the match to TRBD1 covers 9 bases. Trimming cost V 4 bases and J 2 bases; bases outside gene matches: 3. The CDR3 has 13 amino acids. Germline V gives CDR1 GTSNPN, CDR2 SVGIG (reference sequence). Here the CDR3 reads CAWTGQGTYEQYF. Here the CDR3 DNA reads TGTGCCTGGACGGGACAGGGTACCTACGAGCAGTACTTC.

Only a few counts were recorded for this clone. The chain employs TRBV7-2 and TRBJ2-7, with TRBD1 identical over 7 bases. Germline lookup yields CDR1 SGHTA and CDR2 FQGNSA. Trimming removed 8 bases from V and 6 bases from J; junction bases left unmatched: 13. This CDR3 spans 14 amino acids. The CDR3 nucleotides are TGTGCCAGCCGCCTGACTGACAGGGCTGGCGAGCAGTACTTC. As protein: CASRLTDRAGEQYF.

CDR3 nucleotides: TGCGCCGGGACACTAAGTGAAGATACGCAGTATTTT. Translation: CAGTLSEDTQYF. This chain joins TRBV10-1 and TRBJ2-3, with D possibly TRBD1 on 6 matching bases. CDR1 is WNHNN, CDR2 SYGVQD, per germline (reference sequence). V gave up 11 bases and J gave up 5 bases, with 14 bases separating them. The CDR3 is made up of 12 amino acids.

The gene calls are TRBV28 and TRBJ1-5; 8 nucleotides agree with TRBD1. CDR3 size: 17 residues. The V gene end was trimmed by 6 bases and the J gene end by 6 bases; junction bases not matched to a gene: 16. Germline-derived CDR1 and CDR2 are MDHEN and SYDVKM. The CDR3 DNA is TGTGCCAGCAGCTGGTACGGACAGGGTGGGAGCTTTCAGCCCCAGCATTTT. This sequence encodes CASSWYGQGGSFQPQHF.

This clone was picked up a small number of times. This chain links TRBV5-4 with TRBJ2-1, with 8 bases that match TRBD1. The CDR3 runs to 13 residues. V shed 4 bases, J shed 10 bases, and the junction held 7 bases outside the gene matches. Looked up from germline, CDR1 is SGHNT and CDR2 is YYREEE (reference sequence). The CDR3 DNA reads TGTGCCAGCAGCGACGGACAGGGAGCGGAGCAGTTCTTC. Translating it yields CASSDGQGAEQFF.

The V and J genes are TRBV7-2 and TRBJ1-1; perhaps TRBD1 as D (5 bases). Trimming pared 5 bases from V and 5 bases from J, leaving 12 bases between. This CDR3 contains 13 residues. CDR1 is SGHTA and CDR2 is FQGNSA in the germline V gene. The CDR3 loop is CASSASRVTEAFF. CDR3 in DNA: TGTGCCAGCAGCGCTTCCAGGGTAACTGAAGCTTTCTTT.

This clone appeared a few times. The J gene is TRBJ2-7, the V gene TRBV10-2; 7 positions agree with TRBD1. The CDR3 extends over 13 amino acids. The V gene end was trimmed by 5 bases and the J gene end by 4 bases; junction bases not matched to a gene: 5. Germline CDR1 is WSHSY and CDR2 is SAAADI. DNA of the CDR3: TGCGCCAGCAGTCCAGACAGGGCTTACGAGCAGTACTTC. Protein sequence: CASSPDRAYEQYF.

The chain employs TRBV6-5 and TRBJ1-4; TRBD1 matches at 8 bases. CDR1 MNHEY and CDR2 SVGAGI come from the germline V gene. The CDR3 covers 14 residues. The V and J ends lost 5 bases and 6 bases, in that order; junction bases with no gene match: 5. Written as DNA, the CDR3 is TGTGCCAGCAGTCCAGACAGGGGAGATGAAAAACTGTTTTTT. This translates into CASSPDRGDEKLFF.

This clone appeared a few times. The rearrangement uses TRBV29-1 and TRBJ1-1; the match to TRBD1 covers 12 bases. CDR3 length equals 17 residues. The V gene's germline CDR1 is SQVTM and CDR2 ANQGSEA. Unmatched junction bases numbered 11, after V lost 5 bases and J lost 1 base. The chain's CDR3 is CSVTPGQGAGWNTEAFF. The CDR3 DNA is TGCAGCGTTACCCCGGGACAGGGGGCCGGATGGAACACTGAAGCTTTCTTT.

This clone was observed a handful of times. Written as DNA, the CDR3 is TGCGCCAGCAGCCGTATGGGCGGTTCCGGGGAGCTGTTTTTT. It yields the protein CASSRMGGSGELFF. The V gene is TRBV5-1, the J gene TRBJ2-2; no clear D gene. The V and J ends lost 4 bases and 6 bases respectively, with 13 bases between them. The CDR3 totals 14 residues. The germline gives CDR1 SGHRS, CDR2 YFSETQ.

The chain combines TRBV7-6 with TRBJ1-2; weak D call: TRBD1 (5 bases). The CDR3 has 15 residues. V dropped 0 bases and J dropped 7 bases, with 15 bases sitting between them. Germline CDR1 is SGHVS and CDR2 is FNYEAQ. CDR3 sequence: CASSLALGGVGGYTF. CDR3 DNA: TGTGCCAGCAGCTTAGCCCTCGGGGGGGTCGGTGGCTACACCTTC.